This entry describes one T cell receptor (beta chain). Authors' processing steps: Researchers report that nucleated cell counts were estimated from reference gene primer amplification. Generated by immunoSEQ multiplex PCR, the TCRdb table keeps only in-frame clones and is missing some. The DNA gave D and trimming, while V, J and clone size come from that table. The data hold about 400,000 clones, with 88% observed a single time. This entry comes from a study of blood T cell repertoires in COVID-19. Overall study: Samples came from the United States, Italy and Spain, spanning acute and convalescent COVID-19. T cells, B-cell-depleted T cells, or PBMCs provided the cDNA or gDNA that served as material.

The TCR sequence derives from a woman aged 40 to 55 with acute COVID-19. The sample comprised PBMCs or T cells enriched from blood (not recorded which).

CDR3 bases: TGTGCCAGTAGTGTAGGACACCAGAACACTGAAGCTTTCTTT. Its protein is CASSVGHQNTEAFF. The rearrangement uses TRBV19 and TRBJ1-1, with a possible D match to TRBD1 (5 bases). Trimming shortened V by 5 bases and J by 1 base, and 11 bases separated the two germline ends. Looked up from germline, CDR1 is LNHDA and CDR2 is SQIVND (reference sequence). The CDR3 extends over 14 amino acids.